This section outlines one T cell receptor beta chain sequence together with its context. This specimen comes from a study of blood T cell repertoires in COVID-19. The junction had 8 bases not matched to a gene; V was cut back by 4 bases and J by 2 bases. This CDR3 spans 17 amino acids. CDR1 is SEHNR, CDR2 FQNEAQ, per germline (reference sequence). Using immunoSEQ multiplex PCR, the repertoire was profiled, and TCRdb retains in-frame clones only, with some absent. The sample carries a few hundred thousand clones, 85% to 90% recorded once. Sequencing input: peripheral blood. This chain uses TRBV7-9 with TRBJ1-5, with 10 bases matching TRBD1. The TCR was taken from a middle-aged woman who had recovered from COVID-19. The CDR3 loop is CASSSGGTGVGNQPQHF. The DNA of the CDR3 is TGTGCCAGCAGCTCCGGCGGGACAGGGGTGGGCAATCAGCCCCAGCATTTT.